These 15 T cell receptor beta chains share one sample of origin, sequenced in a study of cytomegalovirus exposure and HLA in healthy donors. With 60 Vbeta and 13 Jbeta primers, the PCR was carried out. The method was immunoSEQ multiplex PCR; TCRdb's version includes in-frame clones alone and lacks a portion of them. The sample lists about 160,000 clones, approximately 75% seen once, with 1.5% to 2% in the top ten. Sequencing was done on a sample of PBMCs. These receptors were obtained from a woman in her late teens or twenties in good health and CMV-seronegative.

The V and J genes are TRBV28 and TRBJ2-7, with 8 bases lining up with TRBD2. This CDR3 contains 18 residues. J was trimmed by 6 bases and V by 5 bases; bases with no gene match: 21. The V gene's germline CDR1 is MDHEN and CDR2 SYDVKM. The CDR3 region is CASSPNWGPGGPSREQYF. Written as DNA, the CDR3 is TGTGCCAGCAGTCCGAACTGGGGCCCGGGAGGGCCTAGTCGCGAGCAGTACTTC.

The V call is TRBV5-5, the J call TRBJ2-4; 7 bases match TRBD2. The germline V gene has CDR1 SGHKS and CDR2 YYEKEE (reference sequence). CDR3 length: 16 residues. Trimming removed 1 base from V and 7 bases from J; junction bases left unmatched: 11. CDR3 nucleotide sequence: TGTGCCAGCAGCTTGTCGGGCGGACTGGGGGGGAACATTCAGTACTTC. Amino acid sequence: CASSLSGGLGGNIQYF.

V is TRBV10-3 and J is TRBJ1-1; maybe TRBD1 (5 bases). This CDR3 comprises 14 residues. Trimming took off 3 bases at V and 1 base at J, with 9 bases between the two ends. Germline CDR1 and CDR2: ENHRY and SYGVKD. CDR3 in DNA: TGTGCCATCAGTGATTGGGGGGAGAACACTGAAGCTTTCTTT. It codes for CAISDWGENTEAFF.

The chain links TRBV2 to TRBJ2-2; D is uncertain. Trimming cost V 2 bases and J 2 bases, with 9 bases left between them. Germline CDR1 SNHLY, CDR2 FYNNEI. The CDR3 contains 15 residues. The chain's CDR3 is CASSEILHNTGELFF. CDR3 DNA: TGTGCCAGCAGTGAAATACTTCACAACACCGGGGAGCTGTTTTTT. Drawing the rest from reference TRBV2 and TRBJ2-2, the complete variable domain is EPEVTQTPSHQVTQMGQEVILRCVPISNHLYFYWYRQILGQKVEFLVSFYNNEISEKSEIFDDQFSVERPDGSNFTLKIRSTKLEDSAMYFCASSEILHNTGELFFGEGSRLTVL.

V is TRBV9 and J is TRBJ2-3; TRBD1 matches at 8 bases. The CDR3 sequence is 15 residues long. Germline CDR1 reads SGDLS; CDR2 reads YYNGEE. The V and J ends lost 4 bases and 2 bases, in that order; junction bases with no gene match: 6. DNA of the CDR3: TGTGCCAGCAGCCCCGGACAGGGACTCACAGATACGCAGTATTTT. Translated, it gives CASSPGQGLTDTQYF.

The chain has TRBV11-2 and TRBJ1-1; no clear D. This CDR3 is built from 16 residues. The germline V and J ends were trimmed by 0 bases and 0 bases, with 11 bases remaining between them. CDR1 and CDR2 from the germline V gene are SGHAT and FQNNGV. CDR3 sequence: CASSLDAQIMNTEAFF. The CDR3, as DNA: TGTGCCAGCAGCTTAGACGCACAGATAATGAACACTGAAGCTTTCTTT.

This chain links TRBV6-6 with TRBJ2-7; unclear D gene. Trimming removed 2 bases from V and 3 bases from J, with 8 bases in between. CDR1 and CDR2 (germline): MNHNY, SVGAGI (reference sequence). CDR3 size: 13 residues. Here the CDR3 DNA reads TGTGCCAGCAGTTACACGGTTGGCTACGAGCAGTACTTC. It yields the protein CASSYTVGYEQYF.

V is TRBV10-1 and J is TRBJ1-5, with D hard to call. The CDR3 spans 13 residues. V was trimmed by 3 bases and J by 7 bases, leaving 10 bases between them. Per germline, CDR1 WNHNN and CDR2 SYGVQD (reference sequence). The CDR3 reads CASSEGGGQPQHF. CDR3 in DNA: TGCGCCAGCAGTGAAGGAGGAGGACAGCCCCAGCATTTT.

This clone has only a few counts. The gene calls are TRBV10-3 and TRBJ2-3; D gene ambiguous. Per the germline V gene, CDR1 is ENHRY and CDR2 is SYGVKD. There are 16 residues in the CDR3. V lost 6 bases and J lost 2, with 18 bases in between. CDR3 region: CAISHYGDGFTDTQYF. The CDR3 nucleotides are TGTGCCATCAGCCATTACGGCGACGGGTTCACAGATACGCAGTATTTT.

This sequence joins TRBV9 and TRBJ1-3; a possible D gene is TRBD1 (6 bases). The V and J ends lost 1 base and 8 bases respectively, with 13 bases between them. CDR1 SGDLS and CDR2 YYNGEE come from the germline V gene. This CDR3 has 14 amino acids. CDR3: CASSVNWAGDTIYF. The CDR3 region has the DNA TGTGCCAGCAGCGTAAATTGGGCAGGGGACACCATATATTTT.

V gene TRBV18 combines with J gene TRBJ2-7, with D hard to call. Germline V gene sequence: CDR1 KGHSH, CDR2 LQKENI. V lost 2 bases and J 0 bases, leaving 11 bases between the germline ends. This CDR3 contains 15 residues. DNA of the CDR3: TGTGCCAGCTCACCAGCGGCCGGAACCTCCTACGAGCAGTACTTC. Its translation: CASSPAAGTSYEQYF.

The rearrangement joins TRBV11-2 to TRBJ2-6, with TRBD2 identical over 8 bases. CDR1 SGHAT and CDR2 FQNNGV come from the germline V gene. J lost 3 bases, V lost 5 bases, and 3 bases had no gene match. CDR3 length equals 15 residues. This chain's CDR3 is CASSPAGDGANVLTF. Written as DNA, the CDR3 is TGTGCCAGCAGCCCAGCGGGAGATGGGGCCAACGTCCTGACTTTC.

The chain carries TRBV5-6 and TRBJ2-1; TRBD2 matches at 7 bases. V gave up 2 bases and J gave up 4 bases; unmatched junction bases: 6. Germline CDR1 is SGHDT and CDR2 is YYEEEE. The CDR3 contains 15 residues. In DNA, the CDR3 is TGTGCCAGCAGCTTCTTACTAGCGCCATACAATGAGCAGTTCTTC. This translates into CASSFLLAPYNEQFF.

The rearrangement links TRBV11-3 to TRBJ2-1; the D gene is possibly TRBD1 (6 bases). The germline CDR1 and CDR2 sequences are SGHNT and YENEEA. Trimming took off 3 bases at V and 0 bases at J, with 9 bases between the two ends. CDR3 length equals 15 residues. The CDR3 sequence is CASSLAGDSYNEQFF. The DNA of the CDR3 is TGTGCCAGCAGCTTGGCAGGGGACTCCTACAATGAGCAGTTCTTC.

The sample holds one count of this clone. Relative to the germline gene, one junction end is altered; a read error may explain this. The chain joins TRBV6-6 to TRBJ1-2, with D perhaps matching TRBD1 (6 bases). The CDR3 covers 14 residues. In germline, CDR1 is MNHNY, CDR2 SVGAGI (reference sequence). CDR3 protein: CASTKGTKNYGYAF. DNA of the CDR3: TGTGCCAGCACTAAGGGGACAAAGAACTATGGCTACGCCTTC.